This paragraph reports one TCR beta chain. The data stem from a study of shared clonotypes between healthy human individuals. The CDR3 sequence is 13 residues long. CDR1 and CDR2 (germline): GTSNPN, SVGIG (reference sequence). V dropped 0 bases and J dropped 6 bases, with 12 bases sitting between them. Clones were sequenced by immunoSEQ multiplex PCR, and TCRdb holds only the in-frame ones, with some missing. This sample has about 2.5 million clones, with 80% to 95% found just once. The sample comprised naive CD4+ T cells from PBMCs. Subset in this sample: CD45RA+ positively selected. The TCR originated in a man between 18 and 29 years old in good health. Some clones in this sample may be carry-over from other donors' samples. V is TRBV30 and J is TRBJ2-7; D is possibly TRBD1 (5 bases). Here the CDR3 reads CAWSVRAQGEQYF. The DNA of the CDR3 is TGTGCCTGGAGTGTAAGGGCCCAGGGCGAGCAGTACTTC.